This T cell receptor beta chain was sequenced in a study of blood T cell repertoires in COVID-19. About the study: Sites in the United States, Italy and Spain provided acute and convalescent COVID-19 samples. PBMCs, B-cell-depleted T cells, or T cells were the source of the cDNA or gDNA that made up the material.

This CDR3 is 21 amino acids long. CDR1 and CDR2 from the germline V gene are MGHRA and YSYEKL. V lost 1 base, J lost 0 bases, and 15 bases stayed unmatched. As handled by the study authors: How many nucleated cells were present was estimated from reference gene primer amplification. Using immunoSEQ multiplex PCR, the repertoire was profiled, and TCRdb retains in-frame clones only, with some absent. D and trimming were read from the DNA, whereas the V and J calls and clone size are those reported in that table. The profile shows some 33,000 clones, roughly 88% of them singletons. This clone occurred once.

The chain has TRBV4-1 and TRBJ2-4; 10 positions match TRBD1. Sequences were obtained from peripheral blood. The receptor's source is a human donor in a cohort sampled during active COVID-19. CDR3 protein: CASSQVGIRTGGREAKNIQYF. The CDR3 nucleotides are TGCGCCAGCAGCCAAGTCGGGATTCGGACAGGGGGTAGGGAAGCCAAAAACATTCAGTACTTC.